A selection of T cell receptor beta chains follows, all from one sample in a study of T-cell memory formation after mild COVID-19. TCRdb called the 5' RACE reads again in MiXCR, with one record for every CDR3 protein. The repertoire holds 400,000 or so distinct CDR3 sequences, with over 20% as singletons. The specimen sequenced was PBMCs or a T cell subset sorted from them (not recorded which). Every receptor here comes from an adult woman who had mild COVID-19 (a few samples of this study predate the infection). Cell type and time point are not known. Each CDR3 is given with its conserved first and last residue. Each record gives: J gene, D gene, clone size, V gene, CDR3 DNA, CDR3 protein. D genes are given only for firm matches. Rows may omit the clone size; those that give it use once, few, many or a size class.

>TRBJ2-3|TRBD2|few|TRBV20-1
TGCAGTGCTCCCCGACTAGCGGAGAGCACAGATACGCAGTATTTT
CSAPRLAESTDTQYF
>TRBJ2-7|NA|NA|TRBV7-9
TGTGCCAGCAGCTCCTGGGGGGAGCAGTACTTC
CASSSWGEQYF
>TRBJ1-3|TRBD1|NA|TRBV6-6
TGTGCCAGCATAACAGGGGGCGGAAACACCATATATTTT
CASITGGGNTIYF
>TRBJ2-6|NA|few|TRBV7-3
TGTGCCAGCAGCCCAACAGGCTCTGGGGCCAACGTCCTGACTTTC
CASSPTGSGANVLTF
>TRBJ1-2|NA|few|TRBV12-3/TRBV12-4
TGTGCCAGCAGCCGATTAGGGGGTTTTGGCTACACCTTC
CASSRLGGFGYTF
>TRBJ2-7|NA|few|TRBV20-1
TGCAGTGCTAGAGATTCAGGGTCCCCCACCTACGAGCAGTACTTC
CSARDSGSPTYEQYF
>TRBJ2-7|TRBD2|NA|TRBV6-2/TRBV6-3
TGTGCCAGCACCTACAGCGTCGGTAGCGGGACCTCCACCTACGAGCAGTACTTC
CASTYSVGSGTSTYEQYF
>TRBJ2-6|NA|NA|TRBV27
TGTGCCAGCAGGCTCCGTGGGGCCAACGTCCTGACTTTC
CASRLRGANVLTF
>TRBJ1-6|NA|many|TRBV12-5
TGTGCTAGTGGTACACAGGGAAGCGGTTCACCCCTCCACTTT
CASGTQGSGSPLHF
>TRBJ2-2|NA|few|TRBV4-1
TGCGCCAGCAGCCAAGATTTTTGGCAGGGTAACACCGGGGAGCTGTTTTTT
CASSQDFWQGNTGELFF
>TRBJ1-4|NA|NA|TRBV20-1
TGCAGTGCTAGACGGATAAATGAAAAACTGTTTTTT
CSARRINEKLFF
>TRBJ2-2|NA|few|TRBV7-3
TGTGCCAGCAGCTCCCGGACTAAAGGCACCGGGGAGCTGTTTTTT
CASSSRTKGTGELFF
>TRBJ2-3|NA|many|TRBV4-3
TGCGCCAGCAGCCAAGATGGGCCGTTCCGGCGGGATGACACAGATACGCAGTATTTT
CASSQDGPFRRDDTDTQYF
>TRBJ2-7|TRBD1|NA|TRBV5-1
TGCGCCAGCAGCTCCTACGGGACAGCCTACGAGCAGTACTTC
CASSSYGTAYEQYF
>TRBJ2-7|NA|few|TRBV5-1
TGCGCCAGCAGCCCTAGGGGATTGAGCTCCTACGAGCAGTACTTC
CASSPRGLSSYEQYF
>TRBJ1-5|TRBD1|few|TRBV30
TGTGCCTGGACGGACAGGGTAAATCAGCCCCAGCATTTT
CAWTDRVNQPQHF
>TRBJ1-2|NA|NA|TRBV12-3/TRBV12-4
TGTGCCAGCAGTGCCGGGCCCGCTTATGGCTACACCTTC
CASSAGPAYGYTF
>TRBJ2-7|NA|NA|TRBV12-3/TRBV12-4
TGTGCCAGCAGTCTCGGGGTCCACTACGAGCAGTACTTC
CASSLGVHYEQYF
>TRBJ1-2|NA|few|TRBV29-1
TGCAGCGTTGAAGATTTGGGTGGTAGCTACACCTTC
CSVEDLGGSYTF
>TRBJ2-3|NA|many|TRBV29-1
TGCAGCGCCCCTTCGTACGGGGGCCCAGGGGATACGCAGTATTTT
CSAPSYGGPGDTQYF
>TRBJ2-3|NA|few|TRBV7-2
TGTGCCAGCAGTCGAGATTACGATACGCAGTATTTT
CASSRDYDTQYF
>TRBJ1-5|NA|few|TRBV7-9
TGTGCCAGCAGCTTATTATCGGCAGATCAGCCCCAGCATTTT
CASSLLSADQPQHF
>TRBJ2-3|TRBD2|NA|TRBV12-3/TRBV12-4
TGTGCCAGCAGAACCTCCGGGACTAGCGGTTCCATTAGCACAGATACGCAGTATTTT
CASRTSGTSGSISTDTQYF
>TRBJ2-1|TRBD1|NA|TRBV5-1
TGCGCCAGCAGCGTAACGGGACAGGAATACTACAATGAGCAGTTCTTC
CASSVTGQEYYNEQFF
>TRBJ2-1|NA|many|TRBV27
TGTGCCAGCCGTCCCCGGCCGGGGTGGGAGGCGGGTGAGCAGTTCTTC
CASRPRPGWEAGEQFF
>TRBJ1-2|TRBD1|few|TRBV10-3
TGTGCCATCAGTACAGGGGGCGACTATGGCTACACCTTC
CAISTGGDYGYTF
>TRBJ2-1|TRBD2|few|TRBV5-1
TGCGCCAGCAGCCGGGGTAGCGGGGGGTACAATGAGCAGTTCTTC
CASSRGSGGYNEQFF
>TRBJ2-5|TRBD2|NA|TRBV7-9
TGTGCCAGCAGCCTCCCTAGCGGGAGGTACCAAGAGACCCAGTACTTC
CASSLPSGRYQETQYF